This record looks at one TCR beta chain sequence and its context. Recruitment covered 25 or so US areas and drew participants whose ages spanned roughly 18 to 90 years. In Cohort 3, a recovered donor had either two negative PCRs, clearance, or symptom resolution. Clones were sequenced by immunoSEQ multiplex PCR, and TCRdb holds only the in-frame ones, with some missing. The sample consists of about 160,000 clones, around four fifths of them appearing once. Germline V gene data show CDR1 as SGHRS and CDR2 as YFSETQ. The ends lost 5 bases at V and 5 bases at J; junction bases unmatched: 7. This CDR3 contains 15 residues. The data belong to a study of blood T cell repertoires in COVID-19. Study context: Sources were T cells, B-cell-depleted T cells, or PBMCs; the material itself was cDNA or gDNA.

Material for sequencing was PBMCs or T cells enriched from blood (not recorded which). This TCR was sampled from a woman aged 45-60 years who had recovered from COVID-19. This chain joins TRBV5-1 and TRBJ2-1; 10 nucleotides line up with TRBD1. In nucleotides, the CDR3 is TGCGCCAGCAGTCTTTCGGGACAGGGGAACAATGAGCAGTTCTTC. Translation gives CASSLSGQGNNEQFF.